This T cell receptor beta chain was documented in a study of T cells in localized non-small cell lung cancer. The CDR3 has 20 amino acids. The germline gives CDR1 SGHRS, CDR2 YFSETQ. V shed 1 base, J shed 7 bases, and the junction held 18 bases outside the gene matches. General study results and limits: Turning up in adjacent lung were a median about 61 of the top 100 tumor clones.

Produced via immunoSEQ multiplex PCR; TCRdb's table is partial and in-frame only. Here the sample spans over 950 clones, more than 20% being singletons. This clone has just a few counts. Its antigen is not known. The source material was lung tumor tissue, sampled before any cancer treatment. The receptor was derived from a male donor aged 60 or over with stage I lung adenocarcinoma. The chain links TRBV5-1 to TRBJ2-2; 11 bases line up with TRBD2. This CDR3 is CASSLSGTETSGIPGGELFF. Here the CDR3 DNA reads TGCGCCAGCAGCTTGTCCGGGACCGAGACTAGCGGGATTCCCGGCGGGGAGCTGTTTTTT.